The 14 T cell receptor beta chains given below trace back to one sample, sequenced in a study of beta chain features in type 1 diabetes. Study conclusions and caveats: In all four CD4+ subsets, TCRB CDR3 length was significantly, moderately reduced in type 1 diabetes.

The antigens for these receptors are not known. Investigators reverse transcribed all isolated RNA, so they sequenced expressed TCRB transcripts. TCRdb's copy holds only in-frame clones and misses some; the assay was immunoSEQ multiplex PCR. In the table there are some 370,000 clones, 8.5% to 10% of which are singletons. Sequencing was performed on central memory CD4+ T cells from blood. These TCRs come from a man between 25 and 39 years old with type 1 diabetes.

This clone showed up many times. The CDR3 DNA sequence: TGTGCCATCGGACAGGACACAGATACGCAGTATTTT. This encodes CAIGQDTDTQYF. V usage is TRBV10-3 and J usage is TRBJ2-3; TRBD1 matches at 7 bases. The CDR3 spans 12 residues. Germline V CDR1 and CDR2: ENHRY, SYGVKD. J was trimmed by 2 bases and V by 8 bases; bases with no gene match: 1.

This clone was counted between two and nine times. The chain joins TRBV5-4 to TRBJ2-7, with 9 nucleotides matching TRBD1. J gave up 6 bases and V 3 bases, and 4 bases lay outside the gene matches. Germline V gives CDR1 SGHNT, CDR2 YYREEE (reference sequence). CDR3 length: 13 residues. In DNA, the CDR3 is TGTGCCAGCAGCTGGGACAGGGTTGGCGAGCAGTACTTC. Residues: CASSWDRVGEQYF.

The chain is built from TRBV29-1 and TRBJ1-2; D perhaps matches TRBD1 (5 bases). Germline lookup yields CDR1 SQVTM and CDR2 ANQGSEA. CDR3 length equals 14 residues. The germline V and J ends were trimmed by 3 bases and 8 bases, with 19 bases remaining between them. This CDR3 is CSVEAPEQAIGYTF. The CDR3 coding sequence is TGCAGCGTTGAGGCACCGGAACAGGCAATAGGCTACACCTTC. Full variable domain (missing parts from reference TRBV29-1 and TRBJ1-2): SAVISQKPSRDICQRGTSLTIQCQVDSQVTMMFWYRQQPGQSLTLIATANQGSEATYESGFVIDKFPISRPNLTFSTLTVSNMSPEDSSIYLCSVEAPEQAIGYTFGSGTRLTVV.

This clone was seen a handful of times. The chain links TRBV6-6 to TRBJ2-3, with TRBD1 as a possible D gene (5 bases). Deletions cut 1 base from V and 1 base from J, with 9 bases between. CDR3 length: 15 residues. Per the germline V gene, CDR1 is MNHNY and CDR2 is SVGAGI (reference sequence). The CDR3 DNA sequence: TGTGCCAGCAGTTACTTGGGGCGAGGCACAGATACGCAGTATTTT. Its protein product is CASSYLGRGTDTQYF.

In nucleotides, the CDR3 is TGTGCCAGCAGTGCTTACCTAATCCGACCCCAGCATTTT. This codes for CASSAYLIRPQHF. The rearrangement links TRBV2 to TRBJ1-5; no firm D call. The V and J ends lost 4 bases and 10 bases respectively, with 14 bases between them. Looked up from germline, CDR1 is SNHLY and CDR2 is FYNNEI. The CDR3 is 13 amino acids.

This clone was seen ten or more times. This rearrangement joins TRBV28 to TRBJ2-7, with D unclear. CDR1 and CDR2 (germline): MDHEN, SYDVKM. V was cut by 8 bases and J by 1 base, with 15 bases left in between. The CDR3 is made up of 14 amino acids. In DNA, the CDR3 is TGTGCCAGCGCCTCAGGTGGCCGATCCTACGAGCAGTACTTC. Amino acids: CASASGGRSYEQYF.

This clone has just a few counts. The chain carries TRBV6-5 and TRBJ2-7; unclear D gene. CDR3 length: 14 amino acids. V lost 5 bases and J 5 bases, leaving 16 bases between the germline ends. The germline V gene encodes CDR1 MNHEY and CDR2 SVGAGI. The CDR3 DNA is TGTGCCAGCAGTCCTCCCGCACGCTTGAACGAGCAGTACTTC. It codes for CASSPPARLNEQYF.

The J gene is TRBJ2-7, the V gene TRBV6-6; D tentatively fits TRBD1 or TRBD2 (6 bases each). TRBJ2-5 explains the end of the DNA better; the J call may be wrong. This CDR3 has 12 residues. From germline, CDR1 is MNHNY and CDR2 SVGAGI (reference sequence). This CDR3 is CASTGAEETQYF. The CDR3 DNA reads as TGTGCCAGCACGGGGGCGGAAGAGACCCAGTACTTC.

The chain couples TRBV15 to TRBJ1-3; D unresolved. The V and J ends lost 5 bases and 4 bases respectively, with 9 bases between them. The CDR3 length is 13 residues. The germline V gene has CDR1 LNHNV and CDR2 YYDKDF (reference sequence). The CDR3, as DNA: TGTGCCACCAGCGGATCACAGGGAAACACCATATATTTT. Its protein is CATSGSQGNTIYF.

The gene calls are TRBV6-5 and TRBJ2-3; 10 positions agree with TRBD1. Germline V gives CDR1 MNHEY, CDR2 SVGAGI. After removal of 2 bases from V and 7 bases from J, the junction contained 6 bases not matched to a gene. This CDR3 is 15 amino acids long. The CDR3 reads CASSYTWTGGNTQYF. In nucleotides, the CDR3 is TGTGCCAGCAGTTACACCTGGACAGGGGGAAATACGCAGTATTTT.

The chain is built from TRBV6-6 and TRBJ2-5; 7 bases agree with TRBD1. Germline CDR1 reads MNHNY; CDR2 reads SVGAGI (reference sequence). The CDR3 contains 14 residues. V lost 5 bases and J lost 14; bases outside the gene matches: 17. The DNA of the CDR3 is TGTGCCAGCAGTGGATCCGCTAACCGGGACAGAGTCTACTTC. It is translated as CASSGSANRDRVYF.

This clone was observed a few times. V usage is TRBV25-1 and J usage is TRBJ2-3; possibly TRBD1 for D (5 bases). The V end lost 3 bases, the J end lost 3 bases, and 7 bases lay between the germline ends. This CDR3 contains 13 residues. Germline V gives CDR1 MGHDK, CDR2 SYGVNS. This CDR3 is CASSDRVTDTQYF. In nucleotides, the CDR3 is TGTGCCAGCAGTGACAGGGTAACAGATACGCAGTATTTT.

The genes are TRBV5-4 and TRBJ2-1; D gene unclear. V lost 2 bases and J lost 4, with 19 bases in between. The V gene's germline CDR1 is SGHNT and CDR2 YYREEE (reference sequence). The CDR3 runs 17 residues. The CDR3 DNA is TGTGCCAGCAGCTTAGTGACGGCGCTTGACGTTTACAATGAGCAGTTCTTC. Translating it yields CASSLVTALDVYNEQFF. Full variable domain (missing parts from reference TRBV5-4 and TRBJ2-1): ETGVTQSPTHLIKTRGQQVTLRCSSQSGHNTVSWYQQALGQGPQFIFQYYREEENGRGNFPPRFSGLQFPNYSSELNVNALELDDSALYLCASSLVTALDVYNEQFFGPGTRLTVL.

This clone was found many times. The rearrangement joins TRBV7-2 to TRBJ1-2; D not resolved. Germline values: CDR1 SGHTA, CDR2 FQGNSA. V was cut by 1 base and J by 0 bases, with 9 bases left in between. The CDR3 runs 15 residues. For the CDR3, the DNA is TGTGCCAGCAGCTTAGTCGGGTCAGCTAACTATGGCTACACCTTC. The encoded protein is CASSLVGSANYGYTF.